Listed below are T cell receptor beta chains from one sample, sequenced in a study of CD4 T cells in relation to SARS-CoV-2 and coronaviruses. The table came from immunoSEQ multiplex PCR; TCRdb's copy has only in-frame clones and leaves some out. The repertoire consists of roughly 38,000 clones, with 84% occurring once and the leading ten covering 0.95% to 1.5%. For these TCRs, the target antigens are not known. Sample: naive CD4+ T cells from PBMCs, cultured in vitro. The receptors stem from an adult with COVID-19. Both conserved end residues are part of each CDR3.

>TRBV10-3
CAISDGSKKSTDTQYF
>TRBV7-9
CASSHPGLGSYEQYF
>TRBV3-1/TRBV3-2
CASSQTGGGGYGYTF
>TRBV28
CASRYQETQYF
>TRBV19
CASSTSGSGSGGELFF
>TRBV6-5
CASSSGTGWEQYF
>TRBV6-5
CASSYIGSPLHF
>TRBV6-6
CASSTGNMRTQYF
>TRBV3-1/TRBV3-2
CASSRQTSGRGETQYF
>TRBV3-1/TRBV3-2
CATREQGISYEQYF
>TRBV6-5
CASSYQSPTNEKLFF
>TRBV6-5
CASGPAGQISYEQYF
>TRBV29-1
CSVAGARRETQYF
>TRBV3-1/TRBV3-2
CASSHLGGIRGEQFF
>TRBV7-6
CASSLEVPSRSYNEQFF
>TRBV5-3
CARFGTNHNSPLHF
>TRBV28
CASSLFPVGTEAFF
>TRBV6-5
CASTTGTGRQPQHF
>TRBV6-5
CASSRDRVYTF
>TRBV7-2
CASSLGRGPYEQYF
>TRBV6-5
CASSRQGRNSPLHF
>TRBV3-1/TRBV3-2
CASSLEPTGRNEKLFF
>TRBV3-1/TRBV3-2
CASRVGQGATGEQYF
>TRBV2
CATPSRGGRYNEQFF
>TRBV7-9
CASSLLGAEAVNEQFF
>TRBV5-6
CASWSGGTDEQFF
>TRBV18
CASSPRNQATDRAETQYF
>TRBV30
CAWTQQGHLNSPLHF
>TRBV5-1
CASSAGGLKDTQYF
>TRBV7-9
CGTQGATPDTQYF
>TRBV6-1
CASSESVVGATYEQYF
>TRBV2
CASRPTLAGTQYF
>TRBV2
CASSEVTLAGGPYEQYF
>TRBV10-3
CAIGLGTLSSYNEQFF
>TRBV6-5
CASIASGNNEQFF
>TRBV5-4
CASSATSGINNEQFF
>TRBV5-1
CASNGLAGGRKTQYF
>TRBV2
CASSSVNSNQPQHF
>TRBV2
CASSEEVDQPQHF
>TRBV6-4
CASSEGTGTEAFF
>TRBV7-2
CASSFDSSGDYEQYF
>TRBV27
CASRLSARSRVGQYF
>TRBV7-3
CASSPTSGKFTDTQYF
>TRBV9
CASSPRLAEPYEQYF
>TRBV6-5
CASREREHSYEQYF
>TRBV7-9
CASSPTGGPPGELFF
>TRBV14
CASSQEPRGTEAFF
>TRBV10-2
CASSEFAIGELFF
>TRBV28
CASTSGSKFDEQFF
>TRBV5-1
CASSRDSYEQYF
>TRBV15
CATSRDPGQGGQPQHF
>TRBV30
CAWRVGMGGYTF
>TRBV11-2
CASRRAGVGNSGANVLTF
>TRBV6-1
CASSEPDTSLGYTF
>TRBV6-6
CASSRKTGDETQYF